The 20 T cell receptor beta chains presented below share a single source sample, sequenced in a study of cytomegalovirus exposure and HLA in healthy donors. Researchers ran the PCR with 60 Vbeta and 13 Jbeta primers. This table comes from immunoSEQ multiplex PCR, and its TCRdb copy is limited to in-frame clones, with some not included. Of 120,000 or so clones listed, about 80% were seen once; the top ten hold about 3.5%. The source material was PBMCs. Source of these receptors: a man aged 25 to 40 in good health and CMV-seronegative.

This clone was found a few times. The CDR3 region is CASSPSWGGPEAFF. For the CDR3, the DNA is TGTGCCAGCAGCCCGTCGTGGGGGGGCCCTGAAGCTTTCTTT. J is TRBJ1-1 and V is TRBV27; maybe TRBD1 (6 bases). The CDR3 contains 14 residues. The V gene lost 6 bases and the J gene lost 6 bases, with 17 bases spanning the gap. Germline V gives CDR1 MNHEY, CDR2 SMNVEV (reference sequence).

The genes are TRBV19 and TRBJ2-7; the D gene is possibly TRBD1 (5 bases). V dropped 3 bases and J dropped 2 bases, with 14 bases sitting between them. The CDR3 extends over 15 amino acids. Germline V gene lookup returns CDR1 LNHDA and CDR2 SQIVND (reference sequence). This CDR3 is CASSIPITGTYEQYF. Here the CDR3 DNA reads TGTGCCAGTAGTATCCCCATTACAGGTACCTACGAGCAGTACTTC.

The J gene is TRBJ2-3, the V gene TRBV13; 10 bases match TRBD2. In germline, CDR1 is PRHDT, CDR2 FYEKMQ (reference sequence). With V trimmed by 4 bases and J by 1 base, 8 bases remained unmatched. The CDR3 totals 17 residues. Here the CDR3 DNA reads TGTGCCAGCAGCTCTATCGACAGCGGGAGGGGCACAGATACGCAGTATTTT. Translation gives CASSSIDSGRGTDTQYF. Supplemented by reference TRBV13 and TRBJ2-3, the full variable domain reads AAGVIQSPRHLIKEKRETATLKCYPIPRHDTVYWYQQGPGQDPQFLISFYEKMQSDKGSIPDRFSAQQFSDYHSELNMSSLELGDSALYFCASSSIDSGRGTDTQYFGPGTRLTVL.

This clone turned up a few times. The chain recombines TRBV29-1 with TRBJ2-3; 14 bases match TRBD2. This CDR3 has 18 residues. The V gene end was trimmed by 4 bases and the J gene end by 3 bases; junction bases not matched to a gene: 12. Germline V gene lookup returns CDR1 SQVTM and CDR2 ANQGSEA. CDR3 in amino acids: CSVVRRGLAGDKTDTQYF. CDR3 bases: TGCAGCGTTGTTCGGAGGGGACTAGCGGGAGATAAAACAGATACGCAGTATTTT.

The gene calls are TRBV19 and TRBJ2-3; D is possibly TRBD1 (6 bases). Germline V gene lookup returns CDR1 LNHDA and CDR2 SQIVND (reference sequence). The CDR3 loop spans 16 amino acids. V was trimmed by 0 bases and J by 0 bases, leaving 10 bases between them. CDR3 region: CASSIDRGLSTDTQYF. CDR3 in DNA: TGTGCCAGTAGTATAGACAGGGGCCTTAGCACAGATACGCAGTATTTT. Combining the CDR3 with reference TRBV19 and TRBJ2-3 gives the whole variable domain DGGITQSPKYLFRKEGQNVTLSCEQNLNHDAMYWYRQDPGQGLRLIYYSQIVNDFQKGDIAEGYSVSREKKESFPLTVTSAQKNPTAFYLCASSIDRGLSTDTQYFGPGTRLTVL.

This clone has more than one count but fewer than ten. V and J are TRBV30 and TRBJ2-7; D might be TRBD2 (6 bases). Trimming pared 3 bases from V and 0 bases from J, leaving 18 bases between. Germline V gene lookup returns CDR1 GTSNPN and CDR2 SVGIG (reference sequence). The CDR3 loop spans 16 amino acids. The CDR3 sequence: CAWSEGTPLFSYEQYF. CDR3 nucleotide sequence: TGTGCCTGGAGCGAAGGGACTCCACTGTTCTCCTACGAGCAGTACTTC.

This clone has a single count. This chain joins TRBV5-1 and TRBJ2-2; the match to TRBD2 covers 7 bases. The CDR3 has 17 residues. Germline V CDR1 and CDR2: SGHRS, YFSETQ. V shed 4 bases, J shed 3 bases, and the junction held 12 bases outside the gene matches. DNA for the CDR3: TGCGCCAGCAGCACCGATCCCCGGGACTATCACACCGGGGAGCTGTTTTTT. This translates into CASSTDPRDYHTGELFF.

V is TRBV5-1 and J is TRBJ2-2; TRBD2 might be the D (6 bases). The CDR3 loop spans 17 amino acids. V dropped 3 bases and J dropped 0 bases, with 15 bases sitting between them. The germline V gene has CDR1 SGHRS and CDR2 YFSETQ. The CDR3 region has the DNA TGCGCCAGCAGCTCCCTGGGACTGGCCTCGAACACCGGGGAGCTGTTTTTT. It is translated as CASSSLGLASNTGELFF. Supplemented by reference TRBV5-1 and TRBJ2-2, the full variable domain reads KAGVTQTPRYLIKTRGQQVTLSCSPISGHRSVSWYQQTPGQGLQFLFEYFSETQRNKGNFPGRFSGRQFSNSRSEMNVSTLELGDSALYLCASSSLGLASNTGELFFGEGSRLTVL.

The genes are TRBV19 and TRBJ1-2; 8 bases line up with TRBD1. Germline values: CDR1 LNHDA, CDR2 SQIVND (reference sequence). V shed 7 bases and J 3 bases; nucleotides not matched to a gene: 10. The CDR3 length is 15 residues. The CDR3 DNA reads as TGTGCCAGTACCCCCGCAGGGGGCACAGACTATGGCTACACCTTC. Protein: CASTPAGGTDYGYTF.

In this sample, this clone turned up once. The chain joins TRBV5-6 to TRBJ1-5, with TRBD1 matching over 7 bases. CDR3 length: 15 amino acids. Germline V gene lookup returns CDR1 SGHDT and CDR2 YYEEEE. V shed 2 bases and J 3 bases; nucleotides not matched to a gene: 5. CDR3 region: CASSFWTGINQPQHF. The CDR3 region has the DNA TGTGCCAGCAGCTTTTGGACAGGAATCAATCAGCCCCAGCATTTT.

This clone has just a few counts. The chain carries TRBV29-1 and TRBJ2-1; 7 nucleotides match TRBD2. Germline V gene lookup returns CDR1 SQVTM and CDR2 ANQGSEA. CDR3 length equals 13 residues. This chain's CDR3 is CRASGDSYNEQFF. CDR3 coding DNA: TGCAGGGCGAGCGGGGACTCCTACAATGAGCAGTTCTTC.

The chain links TRBV7-9 to TRBJ1-4; D gene unclear. Germline V lookup: CDR1 SEHNR, CDR2 FQNEAQ (reference sequence). The germline V and J ends were trimmed by 2 bases and 10 bases, with 11 bases remaining between them. This CDR3 comprises 13 residues. As DNA, the CDR3 is TGTGCCAGCAGCTTACAGGACGGAGGAAAACTGTTTTTT. Residues: CASSLQDGGKLFF.

The chain employs TRBV28 and TRBJ1-5, with D perhaps matching TRBD1 (5 bases). Trimming pared 2 bases from V and 3 bases from J, leaving 8 bases between. This CDR3 has 14 amino acids. Per germline, CDR1 MDHEN and CDR2 SYDVKM. CDR3 sequence (DNA): TGTGCCAGCAGTTTAAGCAGGGACAATCAGCCCCAGCATTTT. It encodes CASSLSRDNQPQHF.

V and J are TRBV25-1 and TRBJ2-3; D is uncertain. V lost 8 bases, J lost 4 bases, and 13 bases lay in between. The length of the CDR3 is 13 residues. The germline V gene has CDR1 MGHDK and CDR2 SYGVNS. CDR3 sequence: CASDNFGADTQYF. The CDR3 bases are TGTGCCAGCGACAATTTCGGCGCAGATACGCAGTATTTT.

This sequence joins TRBV7-8 and TRBJ2-7, with D possibly TRBD2 on 7 matching bases. Germline loops: CDR1 SGHVS, CDR2 FQNEAQ. CDR3 length equals 18 residues. V lost 3 bases, J lost 3 bases, and 24 bases lay in between. The DNA for the CDR3 is TGTGCCAGCAGCTTTCGGGTGCGGGGGCAGGGAACTTACTACGAGCAGTACTTC. Amino acids: CASSFRVRGQGTYYEQYF.

The chain combines TRBV10-2 with TRBJ1-1; D possibly corresponds to TRBD1 (6 bases). CDR1 is WSHSY, CDR2 SAAADI, per germline. Trimming took 7 bases from V and 0 from J, leaving 18 bases between them. This CDR3 has 16 amino acids. The CDR3 DNA reads as TGCGCCAGCACCGAAAGACCAGGGGCAATGAACACTGAAGCTTTCTTT. It specifies CASTERPGAMNTEAFF.

In its sample, this clone was seen a few times. The chain joins TRBV28 to TRBJ1-5; D uncertain. Trimming took 4 bases from V and 2 from J, leaving 12 bases between them. The CDR3 spans 15 residues. Per germline, CDR1 MDHEN and CDR2 SYDVKM. In DNA, the CDR3 is TGTGCCAGCAGTTCCGGGGAGAGGGGCAATCAGCCCCAGCATTTT. It specifies CASSSGERGNQPQHF.

In DNA form, the CDR3 reads TGCGCCAGCAGTCAACCGGGACAGGCCTGGGAAGAGCAGTACTTC. This encodes CASSQPGQAWEEQYF. This chain links TRBV23-1 with TRBJ2-7; 8 bases are a match to TRBD1. TRBV23-1 is given ORF status, its function remaining uncertain. The CDR3 spans 15 residues. The V and J ends lost 2 bases and 7 bases, in that order; junction bases with no gene match: 10.

V usage is TRBV4-1 and J usage is TRBJ1-1; maybe TRBD1 (5 bases). This CDR3 spans 15 amino acids. The germline V gene encodes CDR1 MGHRA and CDR2 YSYEKL. Trimming removed 2 bases from V and 5 bases from J, with 15 bases in between. Written as DNA, the CDR3 is TGCGCCAGCAGCCAATACGGGACTGCAGAGACTGAAGCTTTCTTT. The encoded protein is CASSQYGTAETEAFF.

The V call is TRBV6-1, the J call TRBJ1-5; 8 positions agree with TRBD1. Germline V CDR1 and CDR2: MNHNS, SASEGT. J lost 3 bases, V lost 6 bases, and 7 bases had no gene match. The CDR3 loop spans 15 amino acids. The CDR3 sequence: CASRDRVWPNQPQHF. The DNA for the CDR3 is TGTGCCAGCAGGGACAGGGTTTGGCCCAATCAGCCCCAGCATTTT.